The next 30 T cell receptor beta chains were all read from a single sample in a study of T cell changes during pregnancy in multiple sclerosis. Sequencing used immunoSEQ multiplex PCR; TCRdb keeps in-frame clones, though not all of them. The data contain under 70,000 clones, approximately 91% of them singletons. Material: peripheral blood, obtained in the second trimester of pregnancy. These receptor sequences come from a female donor with multiple sclerosis, enrolled in a pregnancy study.

The V and J genes are TRBV2 and TRBJ1-1; no firm D call. CDR3 length: 12 residues. In germline, CDR1 is SNHLY, CDR2 FYNNEI. Trimming cost V 1 base and J 6 bases, with 6 bases left between them. CDR3 nucleotides: TGTGCCAGCAGTGAAGGCTTAGCTGAAGCTTTCTTT. Amino acid sequence: CASSEGLAEAFF.

The chain's CDR3 is CASSPTGARVYGYTF. Here the CDR3 DNA reads TGTGCCAGCAGCCCGACAGGGGCTCGGGTCTATGGCTACACCTTC. The chain employs TRBV6-5 and TRBJ1-2, with 8 bases lining up with TRBD1. This CDR3 contains 15 residues. V lost 6 bases, J lost 4 bases, and 10 bases stayed unmatched. Germline CDR1 is MNHEY and CDR2 is SVGAGI.

The table lists this clone with a count of one. V usage is TRBV6-4 and J usage is TRBJ1-5, with 7 bases fitting TRBD1. CDR1 and CDR2 from the germline V gene are MRHNA and SNTAGT. Trimming took 6 bases from V and 7 from J; bases not matched to a gene: 9. This CDR3 has 14 residues. CDR3 region: CASSANQGEQPQHF. The CDR3, as DNA: TGTGCCAGCAGCGCTAATCAGGGGGAACAGCCCCAGCATTTT.

V gene TRBV11-2 combines with J gene TRBJ1-1; D call uncertain. Germline loops: CDR1 SGHAT, CDR2 FQNNGV. Trimming shortened V by 6 bases and J by 6 bases, and 14 bases separated the two germline ends. This CDR3 comprises 13 residues. CDR3 sequence (DNA): TGTGCCAGCAGGCCGTTGGCGGGAGCTGAAGCTTTCTTT. Its protein product is CASRPLAGAEAFF.

This chain joins TRBV4-3 and TRBJ2-1; TRBD2 is a possible D gene (6 bases). The CDR3 length is 17 residues. Trimming pared 0 bases from V and 6 bases from J, leaving 18 bases between. CDR1 is LGHNA and CDR2 is YSLEER in the germline V gene. This CDR3 is CASSQDLLRGRGNEQFF. CDR3 in DNA: TGCGCCAGCAGCCAAGATCTGTTGCGGGGTAGGGGCAATGAGCAGTTCTTC.

The gene calls are TRBV7-9 and TRBJ1-1, with D perhaps matching TRBD1 (5 bases). CDR1 and CDR2 (germline): SEHNR, FQNEAQ (reference sequence). There are 16 residues in the CDR3. V shed 3 bases and J shed 1 base, with 15 bases lying between them. DNA for the CDR3: TGTGCCAGCAGCTTCCTCGCAGGGTCCGAGAACACTGAAGCTTTCTTT. This translates into CASSFLAGSENTEAFF. The variable domain in full, with the rest retrieved from reference TRBV7-9 and TRBJ1-1, is DTGVSQNPRHKITKRGQNVTFRCDPISEHNRLYWYRQTLGQGPEFLTYFQNEAQLEKSRLLSDRFSAERPKGSFSTLEIQRTEQGDSAMYLCASSFLAGSENTEAFFGQGTRLTVV.

This clone has a single count. The chain is built from TRBV7-2 and TRBJ1-2; 8 bases fit TRBD1. Germline V gives CDR1 SGHTA, CDR2 FQGNSA. The CDR3 contains 18 residues. The trim removed 4 bases at V and 0 bases at J, leaving 13 bases unmatched. CDR3 amino acids: CASSSRAGDRRSNYGYTF. The CDR3 DNA reads as TGTGCCAGCAGCTCCCGGGCCGGGGACAGGAGGTCTAACTATGGCTACACCTTC.

The genes are TRBV7-9 and TRBJ1-1, with 7 bases identical to TRBD1. The CDR3 runs 17 residues. Germline V gene sequence: CDR1 SEHNR, CDR2 FQNEAQ (reference sequence). The ends lost 4 bases at V and 0 bases at J; junction bases unmatched: 11. The CDR3 is CASSSFRRGRVNTEAFF. The CDR3 DNA sequence: TGTGCCAGCAGCTCCTTTAGGAGGGGGCGGGTGAACACTGAAGCTTTCTTT.

This chain uses TRBV6-6 with TRBJ1-1, with TRBD1 identical over 8 bases. The CDR3 length is 15 residues. Germline CDR1 and CDR2: MNHNY and SVGAGI (reference sequence). V trimming: 8 bases; J trimming: 11 bases; junction bases outside the gene matches: 19. DNA for the CDR3: TGTGCCAGCCACCCGAGTTTGGACAGGGAGGGTCGGGCTTTCTTT. Translation: CASHPSLDREGRAFF.

This clone was seen only once. The chain joins TRBV18 to TRBJ1-3; 9 nucleotides match TRBD1. V shed 2 bases and J 1 base; nucleotides not matched to a gene: 6. The length of the CDR3 is 17 residues. Germline V CDR1 and CDR2: KGHSH, LQKENI. In nucleotides, the CDR3 is TGTGCCAGCTCACCAGGGACAGGGTACCGTTCTGGAAACACCATATATTTT. Encoded protein: CASSPGTGYRSGNTIYF.

The genes are TRBV7-9 and TRBJ1-5; D unclear. The CDR3 has 12 residues. Germline lookup yields CDR1 SEHNR and CDR2 FQNEAQ (reference sequence). V was cut by 3 bases and J by 4 bases, with 4 bases left in between. The DNA of the CDR3 is TGTGCCAGCAGCTTCGGGAATCAGCCCCAGCATTTT. Protein product: CASSFGNQPQHF.

The chain's CDR3 is CASSLRVIYGYTF. The CDR3 DNA is TGCGCCAGCAGCTTACGGGTGATCTATGGCTACACCTTC. This chain uses TRBV5-1 with TRBJ1-2; no definite D call. CDR3 size: 13 residues. Trimming stripped 2 bases from V and 4 bases from J, with 9 bases between. Germline V gives CDR1 SGHRS, CDR2 YFSETQ.

In this sample, this clone turned up a few times. The chain couples TRBV27 to TRBJ2-7; 8 bases map to TRBD1. The CDR3 has 14 amino acids. Germline V gives CDR1 MNHEY, CDR2 SMNVEV (reference sequence). V lost 5 bases, J lost 4 bases, and 7 bases stayed unmatched. Here the CDR3 DNA reads TGTGCCAGCAGTCCGGCAGGGGGCGGGTACGAGCAGTACTTC. Amino acids: CASSPAGGGYEQYF.

The chain couples TRBV2 to TRBJ2-2, with no clear D. CDR3 length: 13 amino acids. CDR1 and CDR2 from the germline V gene are SNHLY and FYNNEI. V was cut by 6 bases and J by 4 bases, with 9 bases left in between. CDR3 DNA: TGTGCCAGCAGGCCGGCAGGCACCGGGGAGCTGTTTTTT. This codes for CASRPAGTGELFF. Using reference TRBV2 and TRBJ2-2 for the parts outside the CDR3, the full variable domain is EPEVTQTPSHQVTQMGQEVILRCVPISNHLYFYWYRQILGQKVEFLVSFYNNEISEKSEIFDDQFSVERPDGSNFTLKIRSTKLEDSAMYFCASRPAGTGELFFGEGSRLTVL.

The V call is TRBV9, the J call TRBJ1-4; D gene uncertain. This CDR3 region has 18 residues. Looked up from germline, CDR1 is SGDLS and CDR2 is YYNGEE. The V and J ends lost 4 bases and 5 bases respectively, with 24 bases between them. The CDR3 nucleotides are TGTGCCAGCAGCCATCCGGGGAAGGGAGGTAGGGAGAATGAAAAACTGTTTTTT. It is translated as CASSHPGKGGRENEKLFF. Variable domain in full (rest from reference TRBV9 and TRBJ1-4): DSGVTQTPKHLITATGQRVTLRCSPRSGDLSVYWYQQSLDQGLQFLIQYYNGEERAKGNILERFSAQQFPDLHSELNLSSLELGDSALYFCASSHPGKGGRENEKLFFGSGTQLSVL.

V and J are TRBV7-2 and TRBJ1-4; the D gene is possibly TRBD1 (5 bases). Looked up from germline, CDR1 is SGHTA and CDR2 is FQGNSA. The CDR3 extends over 13 amino acids. V lost 5 bases and J 8 bases, leaving 12 bases between the germline ends. CDR3 nucleotide sequence: TGTGCCAGCAGCACCGGGGGATCGGAAAAACTGTTTTTT. This gives the protein CASSTGGSEKLFF.

DNA for the CDR3: TGTGCCAGCAGTGCCCGCGGCTCTGGAAACACCATATATTTT. Its translation: CASSARGSGNTIYF. This chain uses TRBV25-1 with TRBJ1-3; D call uncertain. The CDR3 has 14 amino acids. Germline V gives CDR1 MGHDK, CDR2 SYGVNS. With 4 bases removed from V and 0 bases from J, the gap between germline ends came to 7 bases.

The chain joins TRBV7-3 to TRBJ1-2, with D maybe TRBD1 (5 bases). The V end lost 1 base, the J end lost 6 bases, and 18 bases lay between the germline ends. Germline V CDR1 and CDR2: SGHTA, FQGTGA. CDR3 length equals 16 residues. CDR3 loop: CASSLKATDSSNGYTF. The CDR3 bases are TGTGCCAGCAGCTTAAAGGCTACCGACAGTTCCAATGGCTACACCTTC.

V and J are TRBV2 and TRBJ1-4, with TRBD1 matching 8 bases. Trimming took 5 bases from V and 0 from J; bases not matched to a gene: 2. CDR1 is SNHLY, CDR2 FYNNEI, per germline. The CDR3 length is 15 residues. CDR3 sequence: CASSLQGATNEKLFF. CDR3 nucleotides: TGTGCCAGCAGTTTACAGGGGGCAACTAATGAAAAACTGTTTTTT.

V and J are TRBV19 and TRBJ2-2; 11 bases are a match to TRBD2. Germline CDR1 LNHDA, CDR2 SQIVND (reference sequence). With V trimmed by 7 bases and J by 3 bases, 7 bases remained unmatched. The CDR3 consists of 16 residues. Here the CDR3 reads CASKGSGGAYTGELFF. CDR3 DNA sequence: TGTGCCAGTAAGGGTAGCGGGGGGGCTTACACCGGGGAGCTGTTTTTT.

The rearrangement joins TRBV5-1 to TRBJ1-2; 9 nucleotides match TRBD1. This CDR3 region has 18 residues. With 4 bases clipped from V and 3 bases from J, the junction kept 16 bases outside the gene matches. Germline CDR1 and CDR2: SGHRS and YFSETQ. The CDR3 spells CASSGGRDRAVQHYGYTF. The CDR3 DNA reads TGCGCCAGCAGCGGGGGCCGGGACAGGGCGGTACAACACTATGGCTACACCTTC.

This chain joins TRBV11-2 and TRBJ2-5, with 7 bases lining up with TRBD1. Germline loops: CDR1 SGHAT, CDR2 FQNNGV. This CDR3 region has 16 residues. With 2 bases clipped from V and 4 bases from J, the junction kept 10 bases outside the gene matches. DNA of the CDR3: TGTGCCAGCAGCTTACTACGATGGACAGGCCTAGAGACCCAGTACTTC. It translates to CASSLLRWTGLETQYF.

The chain employs TRBV7-9 and TRBJ1-1; D is perhaps TRBD1 (6 bases). The CDR3 has 14 residues. Germline V CDR1 and CDR2: SEHNR, FQNEAQ (reference sequence). V was cut by 5 bases and J by 7 bases, with 17 bases left in between. CDR3 sequence reads: CASSRTAPKSEAFF. CDR3 nucleotides: TGTGCCAGCAGCCGGACAGCCCCAAAGAGTGAAGCTTTCTTT.

The chain is built from TRBV19 and TRBJ1-5; 11 nucleotides align to TRBD1. The V gene's germline CDR1 is LNHDA and CDR2 SQIVND (reference sequence). The CDR3 sequence is 15 residues long. Germline trimming cut 7 bases from V and 11 bases from J; bases unmatched to any gene: 13. CDR3 sequence (DNA): TGTGCCAGTACCCCAGGGACAGGGGGATTGACAGCCCAGCATTTT. This encodes CASTPGTGGLTAQHF.

The gene calls are TRBV6-1 and TRBJ2-7, with TRBD1 identical over 8 bases. Trimming removed 1 base from V and 9 bases from J; junction bases left unmatched: 8. This CDR3 region has 14 residues. The germline gives CDR1 MNHNS, CDR2 SASEGT. The CDR3 DNA follows: TGTGCCAGCAGTGAAGGAGACAGGGGCTTGGGGCAGTACTTC. Protein product: CASSEGDRGLGQYF.

The chain joins TRBV10-3 to TRBJ1-2; D is ambiguous. Germline CDR1 ENHRY, CDR2 SYGVKD. The CDR3 length is 14 residues. V dropped 4 bases and J dropped 0 bases, with 9 bases sitting between them. The CDR3 here is CAISAMESNYGYTF. For the CDR3, the DNA is TGTGCCATCAGTGCCATGGAGTCTAACTATGGCTACACCTTC.

The chain employs TRBV5-1 and TRBJ2-5, with D unresolved. CDR1 is SGHRS and CDR2 is YFSETQ in the germline V gene. V lost 2 bases and J lost 1, with 12 bases in between. The CDR3 consists of 15 residues. The chain's CDR3 is CASSFSPAAQETQYF. The CDR3 DNA reads TGCGCCAGCAGCTTTAGTCCCGCTGCCCAAGAGACCCAGTACTTC. The full variable domain, its missing parts supplied by reference TRBV5-1 and TRBJ2-5, is KAGVTQTPRYLIKTRGQQVTLSCSPISGHRSVSWYQQTPGQGLQFLFEYFSETQRNKGNFPGRFSGRQFSNSRSEMNVSTLELGDSALYLCASSFSPAAQETQYFGPGTRLLVL.

The gene calls are TRBV28 and TRBJ2-5; D not certain. CDR1 and CDR2 from the germline V gene are MDHEN and SYDVKM. The V end lost 3 bases, the J end lost 4 bases, and 3 bases lay between the germline ends. The CDR3 has 11 residues. CDR3 DNA sequence: TGTGCCAGCAGTTTTAGAGAGACCCAGTACTTC. The encoded protein is CASSFRETQYF.

CDR3 in amino acids: CASSTDWSSGNTIYF. The DNA of the CDR3 is TGTGCCAGCAGCACGGACTGGAGCTCTGGAAACACCATATATTTT. This chain links TRBV5-4 with TRBJ1-3; no definite D call. The germline V and J ends were trimmed by 4 bases and 0 bases, with 11 bases remaining between them. The CDR3 is 15 residues long. Germline V gene sequence: CDR1 SGHNT, CDR2 YYREEE (reference sequence). The full variable domain, with the rest looked up from reference TRBV5-4 and TRBJ1-3, is ETGVTQSPTHLIKTRGQQVTLRCSSQSGHNTVSWYQQALGQGPQFIFQYYREEENGRGNFPPRFSGLQFPNYSSELNVNALELDDSALYLCASSTDWSSGNTIYFGEGSWLTVV.

The rearrangement uses TRBV6-5 and TRBJ2-3; D is unresolved. The CDR3 covers 15 residues. The germline gives CDR1 MNHEY, CDR2 SVGAGI. The V gene lost 6 bases and the J gene lost 0 bases, with 13 bases spanning the gap. Here the CDR3 reads CASRKQPSSTDTQYF. In nucleotides, the CDR3 is TGTGCCAGCAGGAAACAGCCATCAAGCACAGATACGCAGTATTTT.